These T cell receptor beta chains were read from a single sample in a study of T cells after yellow fever vaccination. In TCRdb, the 5' RACE reads were re-called with MiXCR into one record per CDR3 protein. The profile shows a few hundred thousand distinct CDR3 sequences, 8.7% of them singletons. The sequenced sample was CD4+ T cells sorted from PBMCs, obtained 5 days after the yellow fever booster vaccination. The receptors stem from a man aged 18 to 30 who received the YFV17D yellow fever vaccine. CDR3s include the opening cysteine and the closing phenylalanine or tryptophan. D genes are given only for firm matches. Rows may omit the clone size; those that give it use once, few, many or a size class.

j_call clone_size d_call v_call cdr3_aa cdr3_nt
TRBJ2-6 . . TRBV11-2 CASSHTSPRNVLTF TGTGCCAGCAGTCACACCTCCCCCCGCAACGTCCTGACTTTC
TRBJ1-5 . TRBD1 TRBV5-1 CASSLEGASNQPQHF TGCGCCAGCAGCTTAGAGGGGGCGAGCAATCAGCCCCAGCATTTT
TRBJ1-3 . . TRBV20-1 CSARQGFGNTIYF TGCAGTGCCCGGCAGGGCTTTGGAAACACCATATATTTT
TRBJ1-4 few . TRBV5-4 CASSHPGESNEKLFF TGTGCCAGCAGCCACCCGGGGGAAAGTAATGAAAAACTGTTTTTT
TRBJ1-2 . . TRBV18 CASSPERNYGYTF TGTGCCAGCTCACCGGAGAGAAACTATGGCTACACCTTC
TRBJ2-1 once . TRBV5-1 CASSSRGAYNELFF TGCGCCAGCAGCTCGCGAGGAGCGTACAATGAGCTGTTCTTC
TRBJ2-7 . . TRBV12-2 CASRLGGTGSYEQYF TGTGCAAGTCGCTTAGGGGGGACAGGGAGTTACGAGCAGTACTTC
TRBJ2-1 many . TRBV7-2 CASSQPYNEQFF TGTGCCAGCAGCCAACCGTACAATGAGCAGTTCTTC
TRBJ2-3 many . TRBV4-3 CASSQAGAPPATQYF TGCGCCAGCAGCCAAGCCGGGGCTCCTCCCGCTACGCAGTATTTT
TRBJ2-5 few . TRBV30 CAWNTRGETQYF TGTGCCTGGAATACTAGAGGCGAGACCCAGTACTTC
TRBJ1-6 few . TRBV7-9 CASSLNGGALPSPLHF TGTGCCAGCAGCCTAAATGGGGGGGCTCTTCCATCACCCCTCCACTTT
TRBJ2-5 . . TRBV5-1 CASSGTGTETQYF TGCGCCAGCAGCGGCACAGGGACGGAGACCCAGTACTTC
TRBJ2-6 few . TRBV6-6 CASSYPHGQYSGANVLTF TGTGCCAGCAGTTATCCCCACGGACAGTACTCTGGGGCCAACGTCCTGACTTTC
TRBJ2-3 few . TRBV5-1 CASSLVGALTDTQYF TGCGCCAGCAGCTTGGTCGGGGCCCTCACAGATACGCAGTATTTT
TRBJ2-1 . . TRBV19 CASSLLVALGLYNEQFF TGTGCCAGTAGCCTACTAGTGGCCCTAGGGCTCTACAATGAGCAGTTCTTC
TRBJ2-3 . . TRBV3-1 CASSQWESTDTQYF TGTGCCAGCAGCCAATGGGAAAGCACAGATACGCAGTATTTT
TRBJ2-5 many TRBD2 TRBV7-8 CASSLTSGEETQYF TGTGCCAGCAGCTTGACTAGCGGGGAAGAGACCCAGTACTTC
TRBJ1-1 few . TRBV7-3 CASSSNQQGRGAEAFF TGTGCCAGCAGCTCCAACCAACAGGGTAGAGGGGCTGAAGCTTTCTTT
TRBJ1-1 . . TRBV20-1 CSARVGSPEAFF TGCAGTGCTAGAGTCGGATCCCCTGAAGCTTTCTTT
TRBJ1-2 few . TRBV29-1 CSAAPSALYGYTF TGCAGCGCCGCACCGAGCGCTCTATATGGCTACACCTTC
TRBJ2-1 . . TRBV7-9 CASSLGQVNEQFF TGTGCCAGCAGCTTAGGGCAGGTCAATGAGCAGTTCTTC
TRBJ1-6 few TRBD1 TRBV4-2 CASSHAGGLGHNSPLHF TGTGCCAGCAGCCACGCAGGGGGTCTCGGCCATAATTCACCCCTCCACTTT
TRBJ1-2 few TRBD1 TRBV29-1 CSTNRGWLGGYTF TGCAGCACCAACAGGGGGTGGTTAGGTGGCTACACCTTC
TRBJ2-6 . . TRBV25-1 CASSEVRAGANVLTF TGTGCCAGCAGTGAAGTTCGTGCTGGGGCCAACGTCCTGACTTTC
TRBJ2-2 many TRBD2 TRBV2 CASSDLGLAGGPTGELFF TGTGCCAGCAGTGACCTCGGACTAGCGGGGGGGCCCACCGGGGAGCTGTTTTTT
TRBJ2-3 . . TRBV20-1 CSASSVGGRGDTQYF TGCAGTGCTAGTTCCGTGGGGGGCAGGGGAGATACGCAGTATTTT
TRBJ2-1 . . TRBV20-1 CSALWGGAYNEQFF TGCAGTGCTTTGTGGGGGGGGGCTTACAATGAGCAGTTCTTC
TRBJ1-5 . . TRBV20-1 CGSTPGAQHF TGCGGATCGACTCCGGGGGCCCAGCATTTT
TRBJ1-2 . . TRBV28 CASHNTNYGYTF TGTGCCAGTCACAATACTAACTATGGCTACACCTTC
TRBJ1-2 few . TRBV15 CATSRDMWRAYGYTF TGTGCCACCAGCAGAGATATGTGGCGGGCTTATGGCTACACCTTC
TRBJ1-2 few . TRBV20-1 CSAKGGEAYGYTF TGCAGTGCCAAGGGAGGGGAGGCCTATGGCTACACCTTC
TRBJ2-1 . . TRBV28 CASSLPTTNNEQFF TGTGCCAGCAGTTTACCTACCACGAACAATGAGCAGTTCTTC
TRBJ2-1 many . TRBV5-1 CASSLGTVNEQFF TGCGCCAGCAGCTTGGGGACAGTCAATGAGCAGTTCTTC
TRBJ1-6 . . TRBV20-1 CSARVGGTSGYNSPLHF TGCAGTGCTAGAGTTGGCGGGACATCGGGTTATAATTCACCCCTCCACTTT
TRBJ1-1 few . TRBV2 CASTYRVANTEAFF TGTGCCAGTACATACAGGGTTGCGAACACTGAAGCTTTCTTT
TRBJ2-3 . . TRBV4-3 CASSQDQETGTDTQYF TGCGCCAGCAGCCAAGACCAAGAGACGGGCACAGATACGCAGTATTTT
TRBJ1-2 . . TRBV5-1 CASSSADLHGYTF TGCGCCAGCAGCTCGGCTGACCTTCATGGCTACACCTTC
TRBJ2-1 few . TRBV9 CASSVSNEQFF TGTGCCAGCAGCGTAAGCAATGAGCAGTTCTTC
TRBJ2-7 many TRBD1 TRBV3-1 CASSLIGQGQSEQYF TGTGCCAGCAGCCTTATCGGACAGGGACAGTCCGAGCAGTACTTC
TRBJ2-3 . TRBD1 TRBV7-2 CASKGAPSTDTQYF TGTGCCAGCAAGGGGGCCCCTAGCACAGATACGCAGTATTTT
TRBJ2-5 . TRBD2 TRBV4-1 CASSQSSGGPQETQYF TGCGCCAGCAGCCAAAGTAGCGGGGGACCCCAAGAGACCCAGTACTTC
TRBJ2-2 . . TRBV2 CASSEVGGAPPGELFF TGTGCCAGCAGTGAAGTGGGGGGGGCGCCCCCCGGGGAGCTGTTTTTT
TRBJ2-5 . TRBD2 TRBV20-1 CSASLLAGVRPTYQETQYF TGCAGTGCTAGTTTACTAGCGGGGGTCCGTCCAACGTACCAAGAGACCCAGTACTTC
TRBJ2-5 . . TRBV12-3/TRBV12-4 CASSFGGLKTQYF TGTGCCAGCAGTTTCGGGGGGCTTAAGACCCAGTACTTC
TRBJ1-5 many . TRBV4-3 CASSQDLSNQPQHF TGCGCCAGCAGCCAAGATCTTAGCAATCAGCCCCAGCATTTT
TRBJ2-7 few TRBD2 TRBV5-1 CASSVAGGLRNYEQYF TGCGCCAGCAGCGTAGCGGGGGGCCTAAGGAACTACGAGCAGTACTTC
TRBJ1-2 few . TRBV9 CASSPSPGVTGYTF TGTGCCAGCAGCCCCAGTCCCGGGGTAACGGGCTACACCTTC
TRBJ1-1 few TRBD1 TRBV5-1 CASSLAGGQGLVTEAFF TGCGCCAGCAGCTTGGCCGGTGGACAGGGGCTGGTCACTGAAGCTTTCTTT
TRBJ1-2 many . TRBV6-5 CASTPRTDSGYTF TGTGCCAGCACACCCAGAACGGATTCTGGCTACACCTTC
TRBJ2-7 many TRBD1 TRBV30 CAWDPGQGYYEQYF TGTGCCTGGGACCCGGGACAGGGGTACTACGAGCAGTACTTC
TRBJ2-7 many . TRBV29-1 CSVESGFLREQYF TGCAGCGTTGAAAGTGGCTTCCTGCGGGAGCAGTACTTC
TRBJ2-5 . TRBD2 TRBV6-5 CASSYSLLRGLAGETQYF TGTGCCAGCAGTTACTCTTTGTTGCGGGGCCTAGCGGGAGAGACCCAGTACTTC